This T cell receptor (beta chain) was identified in a study of T-cell reconstitution after alpha-beta-depleted transplantation in children. Unique molecular identifiers were incorporated when the TCRbeta library was constructed. TCRdb redid the calling of the PCR reads with MiXCR, one entry per CDR3 protein. The sample has approximately 520,000 distinct CDR3 sequences; about 31% are singletons. The TCR originated in a human donor who donated a stem cell graft to a child with aplastic anemia. The source was PBMCs from the stem cell graft donor, collected from the stem cell graft.

CDR3 DNA sequence: TGTGCCAGCAGCTCGAAGGGCCAGTCTAATGAAAAACTGTTTTTT. Translated, it gives CASSSKGQSNEKLFF. The V gene is TRBV6-1, the J gene TRBJ1-4; no reliable D call. Germline CDR1 reads MNHNS; CDR2 reads SASEGT. V lost 6 bases and J lost 3, with 14 bases in between. The CDR3 spans 15 residues.